This T cell receptor (beta chain) was profiled in a study of T cell repertoires in cytomegalovirus infection (dated 2019 in TCRdb). Background for the entire study: Because public TCR beta signatures pointed to carriage of CMV infection together with the matching HLA type, the HLA type of each donor mattered for the analysis.

Via the germline V gene, CDR1 is MNHEY and CDR2 SVGAGI. The CDR3 has 17 amino acids, counting the end cysteine and phenylalanine. CDR3 DNA only is kept here, 51 bases in frame from base 1. A distance of 17 bases separates the germline ends of V and J, which lose 5 bases and 0 bases respectively. This clonotype was seen more than once but under ten times. Its antigen is currently not known. No base qualities exist here, and no much larger clone lies one base off it. What the study reported, not specific to this receptor: Cumulative frequency of public TCR beta family members discriminated carriers of CMV infection plus the relevant HLA type in this cohort and an independent 352-donor cohort. In the ex vivo response, HLA-C-restricted CMV-specific TCR beta clonotypes were dominant, and in two of eight donors the single most frequent clonotype came from this HLA-C-restricted group.

Sequencer: Illumina HiSeq 1500. The public reads were reanalyzed by TCRdb: fastp trimming at Q25, MiXCR alignment, in-frame beta chains only. A single entry per CDR3 protein holds the most common genes and DNA from its merged rows. This sample has roughly 760,000 distinct CDR3 sequences in its table, and 35% to 45% of those were observed once. The ten largest make up about 2.8% of the sample. The TCR comes from a human donor in good health (CMV status not recorded). Some clones in this sample may be carry-over from other donors' samples. The sample was PBMCs. The chain couples TRBV6-5 to TRBJ2-1; the D element could tentatively be TRBD1 or TRBD2, as 6 bases agree for each. The sequence in DNA is TGTGCCAGCAGTCCTTGGGGGGCCCCTAGCTCCTACAATGAGCAGTTCTTC. The translation is CASSPWGAPSSYNEQFF.